Listed below are T cell receptor beta chains from one sample, sequenced in a study of OX40 agonist ivuxolimab in advanced cancers. Clones were sequenced by immunoSEQ multiplex PCR, and TCRdb holds only the in-frame ones, with some missing. This table holds more than 55,000 clones, about 85% found once. This sample comprised CD4+ or CD8+ T cells sorted from blood, obtained in a trial of the OX40 agonist ivuxolimab. These receptors originate from an adult with an advanced solid tumor such as melanoma, head and neck, liver or kidney cancer. The CDR3 runs from the conserved cysteine through the conserved F or W. The D gene is left open where the match is weak. For some rows the clone size is stated as once, few or many, or as a class when expanded; others skip it.

J,size,V,D,DNA,CDR3
TRBJ2-7,once,TRBV4-2,NA,TGTGCCAGCAGCCAAGAATGGAACGACGAGCAGTACTTC,CASSQEWNDEQYF
TRBJ2-7,NA,TRBV7-2,TRBD1,TGTGCCAGCAGCTCCAACAGGGGCCCCCAGTACTTC,CASSSNRGPQYF
TRBJ2-1,NA,TRBV19,TRBD1,TGTGCCAGTAGAATAGGACAGGGCTACAATGAGCAGTTCTTC,CASRIGQGYNEQFF
TRBJ2-6,NA,TRBV5-1,TRBD1,TGCGCCAGCAGCTCCCAGGGGGCAGCCGTCCTGACTTTC,CASSSQGAAVLTF
TRBJ2-3,NA,TRBV4-2,NA,TGTGCCAGCAGCCAAGAAGAACGGGGAGGCACAGATACGCAGTATTTT,CASSQEERGGTDTQYF
TRBJ1-4,NA,TRBV19,NA,TGTGCCAGTAGTATAGTAGGCATCTCCGTTGAAAAACTGTTTTTT,CASSIVGISVEKLFF
TRBJ1-5,NA,TRBV6-1,TRBD1,TGTGCCAGCAGTGCACAGGGGAACAATCAGCCCCAGCATTTT,CASSAQGNNQPQHF
TRBJ1-2,NA,TRBV9,NA,TGTGCCAGCAGAGGGGAAGGATTAGCTAACTATGGCTACACCTTC,CASRGEGLANYGYTF
TRBJ2-2,NA,TRBV5-1,NA,TGCGCCAGCAGCCCTACAGTGAACACCGGGGAGCTGTTTTTT,CASSPTVNTGELFF
TRBJ2-4,NA,TRBV7-3,NA,TGTGCCAGCAGCTTACAGGGGCGAGAAAACATTCAGTACTTC,CASSLQGRENIQYF
TRBJ2-3,NA,TRBV7-8,NA,TGTGCCAGCAGCGGGCGGGTCACAGATACGCAGTATTTT,CASSGRVTDTQYF
TRBJ2-2,NA,TRBV7-2,NA,TGTGCCAGCAGCTGGTGGCGTACCGGGGAGCTGTTTTTT,CASSWWRTGELFF
TRBJ2-1,NA,TRBV7-9,NA,TGTGCCAGCAGCTTAGGAGGGGGCTCCTACAATGAGCAGTTCTTC,CASSLGGGSYNEQFF